This TCR beta chain came from a study of blood T cells in healthy people across ages. This clonotype was counted only a few times. Its matching antigen is unknown. Per germline, CDR1 ENHRY and CDR2 SYGVKD. V lost 5 bases and J 3 bases, leaving 19 bases between the germline ends. This CDR3 has 16 amino acids. Primers used in a second PCR of roughly 6 to 11 cycles were a sample-barcoded 5' primer and a J-beta primer mix. One entry per CDR3 protein, called by TCRdb with MiXCR from the 5' RACE reads. The data contain some 880,000 distinct CDR3 sequences, 30% to 45% of them singletons. Study results and limitations: Per million T cells, TCR beta diversity dropped roughly linearly as age increased. Long-lived donors exceeded aged donors in naive CD4+ cells and diversity.

Sequencing input: blood. This receptor was taken from a man younger than 30 in good health. V gene TRBV10-3 combines with J gene TRBJ1-1, with D possibly being TRBD1 (6 bases). The CDR3 sequence: CAISPRGTNGDTEAFF. The CDR3 nucleotides read TGTGCCATCAGTCCCAGGGGCACTAATGGAGACACTGAAGCTTTCTTT.